The clone carrying this T cell receptor (beta chain) was found a few times. TCRdb passed the 5' RACE reads through MiXCR, listing each CDR3 protein once. The sample records 170,000 or so distinct CDR3 sequences, about 20% being singletons. The entry originates in a study of T-cell memory formation after mild COVID-19. Trimming shortened V by 2 bases and J by 6 bases, and 4 bases separated the two germline ends. This CDR3 has 12 amino acids. Germline V gene sequence: CDR1 SGHVS, CDR2 FQNEAQ. This TCR derives from an adult woman who had mild COVID-19 (a few samples of this study predate the infection). Cell type and time point are not known. The V gene is TRBV7-8, the J gene TRBJ2-2; no clear D. The sequenced sample was PBMCs or a T cell subset sorted from them (not recorded which). The CDR3: CASSLYPGELFF. The CDR3 nucleotides are TGTGCCAGCAGCTTATATCCCGGGGAGCTGTTTTTT.